The subject of this entry is one TCR beta chain. The ends were cut back, 3 bases at V and 7 bases at J, with 9 bases in the middle. The CDR3 is 13 amino acids. In the authors' methods: Nucleated cell counts were estimated from reference gene primer amplification. Profiling relied on immunoSEQ multiplex PCR, and the TCRdb table lists in-frame clones only, not all of them. V, J and clone size were drawn from that table, and D and trimming were deduced from the DNA. The repertoire consists of 200,000 to 250,000 clones, with 80% to 90% occurring once and the leading ten covering over 3%. This sample is drawn from a study of blood T cell repertoires in COVID-19. As for the study in general: Samples representing acute and convalescent COVID-19 were sourced from the United States, Italy and Spain. The cDNA or gDNA used as material had been derived from T cells, B-cell-depleted T cells, or PBMCs.

Those who participated ranged in age from roughly 18 to 90 years and resided in about two dozen US areas. Specimen: PBMCs or T cells enriched from blood (not recorded which). V is TRBV12-3 or TRBV12-4 and J is TRBJ1-4; D perhaps matches TRBD1 (6 bases). The receptor comes from a woman aged 40 to 55 with acute COVID-19. CDR3: CASSFVGAEKLFF. The CDR3 nucleotides are TGTGCCAGCAGTTTCGTGGGGGCTGAAAAACTGTTTTTT.